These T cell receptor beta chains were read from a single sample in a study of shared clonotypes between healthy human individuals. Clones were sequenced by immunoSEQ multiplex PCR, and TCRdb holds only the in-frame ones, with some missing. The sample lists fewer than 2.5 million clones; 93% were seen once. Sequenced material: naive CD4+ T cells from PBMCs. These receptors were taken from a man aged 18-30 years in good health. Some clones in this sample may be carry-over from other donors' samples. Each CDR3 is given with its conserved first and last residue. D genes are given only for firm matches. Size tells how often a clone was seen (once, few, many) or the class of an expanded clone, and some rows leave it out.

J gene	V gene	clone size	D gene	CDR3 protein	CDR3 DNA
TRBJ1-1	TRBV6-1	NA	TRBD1	CASSGLNRGRTEAFF	TGTGCCAGCAGTGGATTGAACAGGGGGCGAACCGAAGCTTTCTTT
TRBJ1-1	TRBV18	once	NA	CASRGSTNTEAFF	TGTGCCAGCCGCGGAAGCACGAACACTGAAGCTTTCTTT
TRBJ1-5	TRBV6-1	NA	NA	CATTGTQYQPQHF	TGTGCCACCACCGGGACCCAATATCAGCCCCAGCATTTT
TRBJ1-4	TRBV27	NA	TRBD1	CASSWRTGEDEKLFF	TGTGCCAGCAGTTGGAGGACAGGGGAGGATGAAAAACTGTTTTTT
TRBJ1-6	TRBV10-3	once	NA	CAISESTSRQNSPLHF	TGTGCCATCAGTGAGTCGACAAGCAGGCAAAATTCACCCCTCCACTTT
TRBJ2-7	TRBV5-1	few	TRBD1	CASSFRDRGYEQYF	TGCGCCAGCAGCTTCCGGGACAGGGGGTACGAGCAGTACTTC
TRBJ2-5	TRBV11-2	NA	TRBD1	CASSAGQGWETQYF	TGTGCCAGCAGCGCGGGACAGGGCTGGGAGACCCAGTACTTC
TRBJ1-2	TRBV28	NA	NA	CASSLVGADGYTF	TGTGCCAGCAGTTTAGTGGGGGCGGATGGCTACACCTTC
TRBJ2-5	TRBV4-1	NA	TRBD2	CASSHWGLAGQETQYF	TGCGCCAGCAGCCATTGGGGACTAGCGGGGCAAGAGACCCAGTACTTC
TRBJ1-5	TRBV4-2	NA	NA	CASSPRTDRGQPQHF	TGTGCCAGCAGCCCAAGGACCGATCGAGGACAGCCCCAGCATTTT
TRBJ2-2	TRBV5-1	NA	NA	CASSPPLGRAGELFF	TGCGCCAGCAGCCCTCCTTTGGGGCGAGCCGGGGAGCTGTTTTTT
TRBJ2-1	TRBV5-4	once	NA	CASSLESGSNEQFF	TGTGCCAGCAGCTTGGAGAGCGGATCCAATGAGCAGTTCTTC
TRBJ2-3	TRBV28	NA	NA	CASSTPGKGADTQYF	TGTGCCAGCTCCACCCCCGGTAAAGGCGCAGATACGCAGTATTTT
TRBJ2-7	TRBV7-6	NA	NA	CASSLNKDEQYF	TGTGCCAGCAGCTTAAACAAGGACGAGCAGTACTTC
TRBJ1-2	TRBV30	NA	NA	CAWSVYSAGSGYTF	TGTGCCTGGAGTGTATATAGCGCGGGGAGTGGCTACACCTTC
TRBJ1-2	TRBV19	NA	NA	CASSIGTAGYGYTF	TGTGCCAGTAGTATAGGCACGGCGGGATATGGCTACACCTTC
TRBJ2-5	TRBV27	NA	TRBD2	CASSLLAGGWETQYF	TGTGCCAGCAGTTTGTTAGCGGGAGGGTGGGAGACCCAGTACTTC
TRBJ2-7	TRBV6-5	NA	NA	CASSYSSTGTYEQYF	TGTGCCAGCAGTTACTCGTCTACGGGAACCTACGAGCAGTACTTC
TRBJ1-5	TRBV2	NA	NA	CASSPGEGQPQHF	TGTGCCAGCAGCCCAGGGGAGGGGCAGCCCCAGCATTTT
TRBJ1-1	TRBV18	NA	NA	CASSPPGDGQAFF	TGTGCCAGCTCACCACCGGGGGACGGTCAGGCTTTCTTT
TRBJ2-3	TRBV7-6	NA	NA	CASSSRPAGTDTQYF	TGTGCCAGCAGCTCCCGTCCGGCGGGAACGGATACGCAGTATTTT
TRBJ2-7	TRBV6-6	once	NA	CASCYEQYF	TGTGCCAGCTGTTACGAGCAGTACTTC
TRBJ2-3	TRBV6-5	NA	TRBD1	CASRPRTGWDTQYF	TGTGCCAGCAGGCCAAGGACAGGGTGGGATACGCAGTATTTT
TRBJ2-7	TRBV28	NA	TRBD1	CASSPRTGRKLEQYF	TGTGCCAGCAGTCCCCGGACAGGGCGTAAGCTCGAGCAGTACTTC
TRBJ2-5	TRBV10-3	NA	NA	CAYLLQETQYF	TGTGCTTATCTACTCCAAGAGACCCAGTACTTC
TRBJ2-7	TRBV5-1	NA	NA	CASSPGTAKNEQYF	TGCGCCAGCAGCCCCGGGACGGCTAAGAACGAGCAGTACTTC
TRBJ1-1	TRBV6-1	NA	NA	CASSVSLNTEAFF	TGTGCCAGCAGTGTGAGCCTGAACACTGAAGCTTTCTTT
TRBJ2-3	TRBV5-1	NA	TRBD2	CASSSRAGLSTDTQYF	TGCGCCAGCAGCTCTCGAGCGGGACTCAGCACAGATACGCAGTATTTT
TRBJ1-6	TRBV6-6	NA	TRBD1	CASSNQGQGDSPLHF	TGTGCCAGCAGTAATCAGGGACAGGGGGATTCACCCCTCCACTTT
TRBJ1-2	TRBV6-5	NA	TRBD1	CASSRDRANYGYTF	TGTGCCAGCAGTCGGGACAGAGCTAACTATGGCTACACCTTC
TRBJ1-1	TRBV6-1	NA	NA	CASSDGDGGEAFF	TGTGCCAGCAGTGATGGGGACGGCGGTGAAGCTTTCTTT
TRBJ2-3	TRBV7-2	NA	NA	CASSSRSVTDTQYF	TGTGCCAGCAGCTCCCGTAGCGTCACAGATACGCAGTATTTT
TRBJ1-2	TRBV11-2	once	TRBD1	CASSFAGRGLHGYTF	TGTGCCAGCAGCTTTGCTGGGAGGGGGCTACATGGCTACACCTTC
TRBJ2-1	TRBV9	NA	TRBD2	CASSVTGGPMSEQFF	TGTGCCAGCAGCGTCACGGGAGGGCCCATGAGTGAGCAGTTCTTC
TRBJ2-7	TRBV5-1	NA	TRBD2	CASSLLYQREPPRYF	TGCGCCAGCAGCTTGTTGTATCAGCGGGAGCCCCCTAGATACTTC
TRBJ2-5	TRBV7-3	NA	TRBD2	CASRPDGGETQYF	TGTGCCAGCAGGCCGGACGGGGGGGAGACCCAGTACTTC
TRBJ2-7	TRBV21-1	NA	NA	CASAGLAGAAEQYF	TGTGCCAGCGCGGGACTAGCGGGAGCCGCCGAGCAGTACTTC